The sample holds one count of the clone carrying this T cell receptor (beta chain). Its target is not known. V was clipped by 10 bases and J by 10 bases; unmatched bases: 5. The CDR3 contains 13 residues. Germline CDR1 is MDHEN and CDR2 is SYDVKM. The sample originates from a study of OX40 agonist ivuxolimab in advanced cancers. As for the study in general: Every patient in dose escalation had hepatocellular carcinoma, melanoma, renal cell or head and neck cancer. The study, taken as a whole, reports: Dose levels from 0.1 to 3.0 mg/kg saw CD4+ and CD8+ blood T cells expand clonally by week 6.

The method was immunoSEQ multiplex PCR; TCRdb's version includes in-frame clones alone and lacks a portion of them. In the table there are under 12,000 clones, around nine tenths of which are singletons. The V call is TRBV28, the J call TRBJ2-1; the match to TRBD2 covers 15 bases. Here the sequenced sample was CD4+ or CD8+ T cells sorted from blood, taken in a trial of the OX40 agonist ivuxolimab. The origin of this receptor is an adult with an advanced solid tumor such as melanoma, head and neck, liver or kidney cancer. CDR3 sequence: CAIGLAGGDEQFF. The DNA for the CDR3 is TGTGCCATCGGACTAGCGGGAGGGGACGAGCAGTTCTTC.